This is a list of T cell receptor beta chains from one sample in a study of shared clonotypes between healthy human individuals. Sequenced by immunoSEQ multiplex PCR; TCRdb stores in-frame clones only, minus some. In the table there are approximately 1.5 million clones, 98% of which are singletons. The sequenced sample was naive CD4+ T cells sorted from blood. The receptor source for this set is a man aged 30-40 years in good health. Each CDR3 is given with its conserved first and last residue. D genes are given only for firm matches. Expanded clones are given a class, and other clones once, few, many or no size at all.

v_gene	abundance	j_gene	d_gene	CDR3aa	CDR3nt
TRBV7-8	.	TRBJ2-2	TRBD1	CASSFGQGSTGELFF	TGTGCCAGCAGCTTTGGACAGGGTAGCACCGGGGAGCTGTTTTTT
TRBV10-3	.	TRBJ2-7	.	CAISEQAYEQYF	TGTGCCATCAGTGAGCAGGCCTACGAGCAGTACTTC
TRBV30	.	TRBJ2-1	.	CAWREGDAKNEQFF	TGTGCCTGGAGGGAAGGGGACGCCAAAAATGAGCAGTTCTTC
TRBV19	.	TRBJ1-1	.	CASSIPVMNTEAFF	TGTGCCAGTAGTATCCCGGTGATGAACACTGAAGCTTTCTTT
TRBV5-1	once	TRBJ2-2	.	CASSLSGTSNTGELFF	TGCGCCAGCAGCTTGAGCGGAACGTCGAACACCGGGGAGCTGTTTTTT
TRBV6-5	.	TRBJ2-7	TRBD1	CASSSPGGSAYEQYF	TGTGCCAGCAGTTCTCCAGGGGGTTCCGCCTACGAGCAGTACTTC
TRBV5-1	.	TRBJ2-3	.	CASSLAWGFGTDTQYF	TGCGCCAGCAGCTTGGCCTGGGGTTTTGGCACAGATACGCAGTATTTT
TRBV30	.	TRBJ1-1	.	CAWRYGNTEAFF	TGTGCCTGGAGGTATGGGAACACTGAAGCTTTCTTT
TRBV7-9	.	TRBJ1-2	.	CASSLRGDGYTF	TGTGCCAGCAGCTTGAGGGGCGACGGCTACACCTTC
TRBV18	once	TRBJ2-7	.	CASSPPAGTYEQYF	TGTGCCAGCTCACCACCGGCAGGGACGTACGAGCAGTACTTC
TRBV11-2	.	TRBJ2-3	.	CASSFSSTDTQYF	TGTGCCAGCAGCTTTTCTAGCACAGATACGCAGTATTTT
TRBV18	.	TRBJ1-5	.	CASSPDSYQPQHF	TGTGCCAGCTCACCTGACAGCTATCAGCCCCAGCATTTT
TRBV5-4	.	TRBJ2-2	TRBD2	CASSLEGTGGRTGELFF	TGTGCCAGCAGCTTGGAGGGTACGGGAGGAAGGACCGGGGAGCTGTTTTTT
TRBV6-6	.	TRBJ2-1	TRBD1	CASSSGQGVYNEQFF	TGTGCCAGCAGTTCAGGACAGGGGGTCTACAATGAGCAGTTCTTC
TRBV7-2	.	TRBJ1-2	TRBD1	CASSLTGQGSLNYGYTF	TGTGCCAGCAGCTTAACGGGACAGGGCTCCCTCAACTATGGCTACACCTTC
TRBV28	.	TRBJ2-1	TRBD2	CASTSGNSLNEQFF	TGTGCCAGCACTAGCGGGAATAGCTTGAATGAGCAGTTCTTC
TRBV7-9	once	TRBJ2-5	.	CASSFGGIGQETQYF	TGTGCCAGCAGCTTTGGTGGGATAGGACAAGAGACCCAGTACTTC
TRBV6-5	.	TRBJ2-5	TRBD2	CASRMLAGSGETQYF	TGTGCCAGCAGAATGCTAGCGGGATCGGGAGAGACCCAGTACTTC
TRBV5-6	.	TRBJ2-7	.	CASSLAPGSRSYEQYF	TGTGCCAGCAGCTTGGCCCCCGGGAGTAGGTCCTACGAGCAGTACTTC
TRBV28	.	TRBJ2-2	.	CASSSVTGELFF	TGTGCCAGCAGTTCAGTAACCGGGGAGCTGTTTTTT
TRBV5-1	.	TRBJ2-1	.	CASSLVGGLSYNEQFF	TGCGCCAGCAGCTTGGTTGGGGGTCTGTCCTACAATGAGCAGTTCTTC
TRBV9	.	TRBJ2-7	TRBD2	CASSEGTSGRGKRYEQYF	TGTGCCAGCAGCGAGGGGACTAGCGGGAGGGGAAAACGCTACGAGCAGTACTTC
TRBV18	.	TRBJ2-2	.	CASSPRGSGELFF	TGTGCCAGCTCACCACGGGGCTCCGGGGAGCTGTTTTTT
TRBV7-6	.	TRBJ2-1	.	CASSLSSSYNEQFF	TGTGCCAGCAGCTTAAGTAGCTCCTACAATGAGCAGTTCTTC
TRBV27	.	TRBJ2-7	.	CASSSDRAYEQYF	TGTGCCAGCAGTTCCGACAGAGCCTACGAGCAGTACTTC
TRBV25-1	once	TRBJ2-6	.	CASSAWISGANVLTF	TGTGCCAGCAGTGCCTGGATCTCTGGGGCCAACGTCCTGACTTTC
TRBV18	.	TRBJ2-5	TRBD2	CASSPLSGGQETQYF	TGTGCCAGCTCACCACTCAGCGGGGGCCAAGAGACCCAGTACTTC
TRBV2	.	TRBJ1-1	TRBD1	CASSKRGQGNTEAFF	TGTGCCAGCAGTAAAAGGGGACAGGGGAACACTGAAGCTTTCTTT
TRBV7-9	.	TRBJ1-2	.	CASSLGGRQGEYGYTF	TGTGCCAGCAGCTTAGGGGGACGGCAGGGTGAATATGGCTACACCTTC
TRBV9	.	TRBJ2-3	.	CASSVASRGNVPDTQYF	TGTGCCAGCAGCGTAGCTTCTCGCGGGAATGTCCCAGATACGCAGTATTTT
TRBV10-3	once	TRBJ2-7	.	CATSGTDSYEQYF	TGTGCCACTTCCGGGACGGATTCCTACGAGCAGTACTTC
TRBV5-1	.	TRBJ2-1	TRBD2	CASSLAGVYEQFF	TGCGCCAGCAGCTTAGCGGGAGTCTATGAGCAGTTCTTC
TRBV5-4	.	TRBJ2-7	.	CASSQQGPSPEQYF	TGTGCCAGCAGCCAGCAGGGACCGAGCCCCGAGCAGTACTTC
TRBV29-1	.	TRBJ2-7	.	CSVVGKYEQYF	TGCAGCGTTGTAGGGAAATACGAGCAGTACTTC
TRBV5-1	.	TRBJ1-4	TRBD1	CASSRDRGSEKLFF	TGCGCCAGCAGCAGGGACAGGGGGTCTGAAAAACTGTTTTTT
TRBV5-6	.	TRBJ2-2	TRBD1	CASSSDRANTGELFF	TGTGCCAGCAGCTCAGACAGGGCTAACACCGGGGAGCTGTTTTTT
TRBV28	once	TRBJ1-1	TRBD1	CASSTGAFGNTEAFF	TGTGCCAGCAGTACAGGGGCGTTCGGGAACACTGAAGCTTTCTTT
TRBV5-1	.	TRBJ2-1	TRBD1	CASSLEGAGEQFF	TGCGCCAGCAGCTTGGAGGGGGCTGGGGAGCAGTTCTTC
TRBV27	.	TRBJ1-4	TRBD1	CASSLRGGTGGVEKLFF	TGTGCCAGCAGTTTAAGAGGGGGGACAGGGGGCGTCGAAAAACTGTTTTTT
TRBV7-3	.	TRBJ2-2	.	CASSPTSAGELFF	TGTGCCAGCAGCCCAACCAGTGCAGGGGAGCTGTTTTTT
TRBV5-1	.	TRBJ2-1	TRBD2	CATSTGTSGIKQFF	TGCGCCACCAGTACGGGGACTAGCGGCATTAAGCAGTTCTTC
TRBV29-1	once	TRBJ2-7	.	CSVDDSSYEQYF	TGCAGCGTTGACGACTCATCCTACGAGCAGTACTTC